This entry is about one T cell receptor (beta chain). Antigen unknown. The data stem from a study of OX40 agonist ivuxolimab in advanced cancers. General observations from the study: Both blood CD4+ and CD8+ T cells showed clonal growth by week 6 at 0.1 to 3.0 mg/kg.

The table came from immunoSEQ multiplex PCR; TCRdb's copy has only in-frame clones and leaves some out. In the table there are more than 70,000 clones, 93% of which are singletons. The receptor's source is an adult with an advanced solid tumor such as melanoma, head and neck, liver or kidney cancer. This material consisted of CD4+ or CD8+ T cells sorted from blood, taken in a trial of the OX40 agonist ivuxolimab.

CDR3: CASSYEAGVTNEKLFF. DNA of the CDR3: TGTGCCAGCAGTTACGAGGCAGGGGTAACTAATGAAAAACTGTTTTTT. The rearrangement links TRBV6-5 to TRBJ1-4; TRBD1 is a possible D gene (6 bases). Germline CDR1 MNHEY, CDR2 SVGAGI. V was trimmed by 2 bases and J by 1 base, leaving 11 bases between them. The CDR3 contains 16 residues.